This T cell receptor beta chain was documented in a study of shared clonotypes between healthy human individuals. V shed 5 bases, J shed 0 bases, and the junction held 6 bases outside the gene matches. The germline V gene encodes CDR1 WNHNN and CDR2 SYGVQD (reference sequence). CDR3 length: 16 amino acids. Everyone who donated was a Caucasian adult who lived in Nashville, Tennessee. The unsorted samples had roughly 86 million PBMCs used for genomic DNA. It was at deep level that the assay was run. The assay was immunoSEQ multiplex PCR, and TCRdb's table has in-frame clones only and misses some. The table includes 450,000 or so clones, 75% to 80% detected once.

This TCR was sampled from a woman aged 40 to 50 in good health. Some clones in this sample may be carry-over from other donors' samples. The chain is built from TRBV10-1 and TRBJ2-2, with 7 bases that match TRBD2. Sequencing input: PBMCs. The CDR3 region is CASSRGLAANTGELFF. The CDR3 DNA follows: TGCGCCAGCAGTCGAGGCCTAGCGGCGAACACCGGGGAGCTGTTTTTT.